Listed here is a single T cell receptor beta chain. The data stem from a study of cytomegalovirus exposure and HLA in healthy donors. Germline CDR1 is SGHRS and CDR2 is YFSETQ. V dropped 3 bases and J dropped 7; count of bases not matched to a gene: 6. The CDR3 extends over 13 amino acids. PCR employed 60 Vbeta and 13 Jbeta primers. As processed by the authors: About 10 million shared chains were among around 80 million unique TCR beta chains counted in a later analysis. Generated by immunoSEQ multiplex PCR, the TCRdb table keeps only in-frame clones and is missing some. The V and J calls and the clone size are those of that table, but D and trimming were determined from the DNA. Here the sample spans about 120,000 clones, around three quarters being singletons.

Material: PBMCs. The chain employs TRBV5-1 and TRBJ2-7; 8 nucleotides agree with TRBD2. The receptor's source is a male donor in good health and CMV-seropositive. CDR3 protein: CASSSPGGREQYF. Here the CDR3 DNA reads TGCGCCAGCAGCTCCCCTGGCGGGAGGGAGCAGTACTTC. Using reference TRBV5-1 and TRBJ2-7 for the parts outside the CDR3, the full variable domain is KAGVTQTPRYLIKTRGQQVTLSCSPISGHRSVSWYQQTPGQGLQFLFEYFSETQRNKGNFPGRFSGRQFSNSRSEMNVSTLELGDSALYLCASSSPGGREQYFGPGTRLTVT.